This T cell receptor beta chain was identified in a study of blood T cell repertoires in COVID-19. Across the study: The origin of the acute and convalescent COVID-19 samples was the United States, Italy and Spain. Sample material is recorded as cDNA or gDNA derived from T cells, B-cell-depleted T cells, or PBMCs.

Germline lookup yields CDR1 SGDLS and CDR2 YYNGEE. This CDR3 has 13 amino acids. V lost 4 bases to trimming and J lost 6 bases; unmatched junction nucleotides: 6. Original handling: The authors estimated nucleated cell counts from reference gene primer amplification. Here immunoSEQ multiplex PCR was the method, and the copy in TCRdb shows in-frame clones only, minus some. That table is the source of V, J and clone size, and D and trimming were worked out from the DNA. The table has roughly 68,000 clones, 65% to 90% seen once. The chain has TRBV9 and TRBJ1-1, with 7 bases that match TRBD1. This sequence originates from a man older than 75 with active COVID-19. Sequencing was performed on peripheral blood. Here the CDR3 reads CASSFRQGSEAFF. DNA of the CDR3: TGTGCCAGCAGCTTCCGACAGGGCTCTGAAGCTTTCTTT.